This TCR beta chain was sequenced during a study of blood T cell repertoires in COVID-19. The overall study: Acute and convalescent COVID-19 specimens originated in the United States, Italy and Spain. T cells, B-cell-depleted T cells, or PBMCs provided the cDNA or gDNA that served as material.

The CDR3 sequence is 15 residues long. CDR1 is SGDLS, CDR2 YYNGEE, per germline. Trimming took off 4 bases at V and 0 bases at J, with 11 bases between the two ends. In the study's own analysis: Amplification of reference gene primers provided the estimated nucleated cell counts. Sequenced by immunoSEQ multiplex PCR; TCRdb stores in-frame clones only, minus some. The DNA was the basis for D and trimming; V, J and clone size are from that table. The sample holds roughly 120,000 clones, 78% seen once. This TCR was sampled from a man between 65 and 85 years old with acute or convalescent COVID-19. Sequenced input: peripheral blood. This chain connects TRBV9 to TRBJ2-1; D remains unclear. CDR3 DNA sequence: TGTGCCAGCAGCCCCTTTTTGAGCTCCTACAATGAGCAGTTCTTC. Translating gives CASSPFLSSYNEQFF.